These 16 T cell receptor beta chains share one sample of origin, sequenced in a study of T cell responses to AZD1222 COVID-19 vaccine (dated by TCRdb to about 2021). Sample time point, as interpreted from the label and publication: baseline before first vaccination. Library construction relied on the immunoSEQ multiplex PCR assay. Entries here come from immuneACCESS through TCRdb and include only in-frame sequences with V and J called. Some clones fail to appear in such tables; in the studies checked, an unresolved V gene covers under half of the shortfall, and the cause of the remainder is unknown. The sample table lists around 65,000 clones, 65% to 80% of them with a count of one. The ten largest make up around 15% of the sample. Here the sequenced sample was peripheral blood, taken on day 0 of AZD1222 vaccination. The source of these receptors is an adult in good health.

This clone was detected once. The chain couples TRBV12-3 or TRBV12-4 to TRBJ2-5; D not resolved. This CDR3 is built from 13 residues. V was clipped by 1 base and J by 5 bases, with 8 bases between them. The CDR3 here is CASSLVGWETQYF. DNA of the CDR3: TGTGCCAGCAGTTTAGTGGGGTGGGAGACCCAGTACTTC.

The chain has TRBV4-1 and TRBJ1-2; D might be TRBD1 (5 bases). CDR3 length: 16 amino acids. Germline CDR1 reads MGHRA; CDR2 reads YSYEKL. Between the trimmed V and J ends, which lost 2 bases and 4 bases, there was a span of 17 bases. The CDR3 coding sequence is TGCGCCAGCAGCCAACCTCGGGACCAAGTCCTCTATGGCTACACCTTC. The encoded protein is CASSQPRDQVLYGYTF.

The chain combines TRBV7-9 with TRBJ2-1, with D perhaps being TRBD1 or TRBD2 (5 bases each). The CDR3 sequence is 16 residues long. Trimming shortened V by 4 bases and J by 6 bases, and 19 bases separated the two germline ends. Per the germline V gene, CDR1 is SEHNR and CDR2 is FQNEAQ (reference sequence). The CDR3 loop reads CASSSKFRDQPNEQFF. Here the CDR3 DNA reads TGTGCCAGCAGCTCGAAATTCCGGGACCAGCCCAATGAGCAGTTCTTC.

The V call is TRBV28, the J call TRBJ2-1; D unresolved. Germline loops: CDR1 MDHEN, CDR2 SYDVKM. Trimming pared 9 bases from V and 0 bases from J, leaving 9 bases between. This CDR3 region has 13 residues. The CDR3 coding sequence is TGTGCCAGTTTAGATAGCTCCTACAATGAGCAGTTCTTC. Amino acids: CASLDSSYNEQFF.

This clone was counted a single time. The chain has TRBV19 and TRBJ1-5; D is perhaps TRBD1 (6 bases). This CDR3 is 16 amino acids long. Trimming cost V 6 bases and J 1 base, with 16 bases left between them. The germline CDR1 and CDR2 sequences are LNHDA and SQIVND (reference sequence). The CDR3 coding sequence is TGTGCCAGTAGCCCCCTTGGGGGGCCGAGCAATCAGCCCCAGCATTTT. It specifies CASSPLGGPSNQPQHF.

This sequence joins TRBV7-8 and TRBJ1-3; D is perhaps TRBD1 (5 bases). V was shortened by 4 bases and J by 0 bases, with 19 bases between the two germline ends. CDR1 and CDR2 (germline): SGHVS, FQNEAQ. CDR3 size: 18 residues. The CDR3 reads CASSSRRVGGFSGNTIYF. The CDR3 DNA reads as TGTGCCAGCAGCTCGAGGCGAGTCGGGGGATTCTCTGGAAACACCATATATTTT.

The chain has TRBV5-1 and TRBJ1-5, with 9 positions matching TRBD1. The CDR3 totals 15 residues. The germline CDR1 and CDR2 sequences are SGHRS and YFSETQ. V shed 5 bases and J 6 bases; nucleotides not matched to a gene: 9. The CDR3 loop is CASRQTGGVGQPQHF. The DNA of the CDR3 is TGCGCCAGCAGACAAACAGGGGGCGTGGGTCAGCCCCAGCATTTT.

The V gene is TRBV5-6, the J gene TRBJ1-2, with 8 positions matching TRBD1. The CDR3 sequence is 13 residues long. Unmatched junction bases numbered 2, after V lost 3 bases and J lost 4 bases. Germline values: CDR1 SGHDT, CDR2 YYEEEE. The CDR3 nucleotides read TGTGCCAGCAGCTGGGACAGGACCTATGGCTACACCTTC. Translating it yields CASSWDRTYGYTF. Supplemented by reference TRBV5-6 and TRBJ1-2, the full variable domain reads DAGVTQSPTHLIKTRGQQVTLRCSPKSGHDTVSWYQQALGQGPQFIFQYYEEEERQRGNFPDRFSGHQFPNYSSELNVNALLLGDSALYLCASSWDRTYGYTFGSGTRLTVV.

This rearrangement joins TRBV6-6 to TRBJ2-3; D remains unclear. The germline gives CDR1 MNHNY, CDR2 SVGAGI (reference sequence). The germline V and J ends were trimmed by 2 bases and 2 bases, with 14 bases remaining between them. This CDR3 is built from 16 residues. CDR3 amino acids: CASSYPLSGDTDTQYF. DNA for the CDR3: TGTGCCAGCAGTTACCCCCTCAGTGGTGACACAGATACGCAGTATTTT.

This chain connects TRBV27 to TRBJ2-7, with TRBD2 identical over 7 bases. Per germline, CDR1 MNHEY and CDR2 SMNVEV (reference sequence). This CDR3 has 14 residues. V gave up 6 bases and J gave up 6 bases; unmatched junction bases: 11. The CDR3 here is CASSLTSGVSEQYF. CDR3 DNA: TGTGCCAGCAGCCTAACCAGCGGGGTCTCCGAGCAGTACTTC.

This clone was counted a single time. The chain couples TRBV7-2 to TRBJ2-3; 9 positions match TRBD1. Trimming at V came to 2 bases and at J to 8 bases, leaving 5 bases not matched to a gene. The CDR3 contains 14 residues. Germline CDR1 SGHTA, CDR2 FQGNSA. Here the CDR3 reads CASSLTRTGATQYF. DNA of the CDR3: TGTGCCAGCAGCTTAACGAGGACAGGGGCTACGCAGTATTTT. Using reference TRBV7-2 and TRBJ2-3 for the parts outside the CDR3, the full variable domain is GAGVSQSPSNKVTEKGKDVELRCDPISGHTALYWYRQSLGQGLEFLIYFQGNSAPDKSGLPSDRFSAERTGGSVSTLTIQRTQQEDSAVYLCASSLTRTGATQYFGPGTRLTVL.

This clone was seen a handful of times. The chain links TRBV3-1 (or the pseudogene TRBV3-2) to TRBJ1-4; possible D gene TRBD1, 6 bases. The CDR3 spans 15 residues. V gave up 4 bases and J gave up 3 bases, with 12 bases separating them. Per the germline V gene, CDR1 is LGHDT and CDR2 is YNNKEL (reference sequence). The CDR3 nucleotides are TGTGCCAGCAGCCTCGGGGGCGTATCTAATGAAAAACTGTTTTTT. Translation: CASSLGGVSNEKLFF.

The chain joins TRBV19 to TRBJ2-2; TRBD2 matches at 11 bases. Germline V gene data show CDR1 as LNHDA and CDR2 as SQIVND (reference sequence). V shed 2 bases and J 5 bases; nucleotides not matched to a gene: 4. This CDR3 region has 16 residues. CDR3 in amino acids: CASSILAGGGTGELFF. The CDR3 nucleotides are TGTGCCAGTAGTATACTAGCGGGGGGAGGAACCGGGGAGCTGTTTTTT. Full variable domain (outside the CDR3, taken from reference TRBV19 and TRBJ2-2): DGGITQSPKYLFRKEGQNVTLSCEQNLNHDAMYWYRQDPGQGLRLIYYSQIVNDFQKGDIAEGYSVSREKKESFPLTVTSAQKNPTAFYLCASSILAGGGTGELFFGEGSRLTVL.

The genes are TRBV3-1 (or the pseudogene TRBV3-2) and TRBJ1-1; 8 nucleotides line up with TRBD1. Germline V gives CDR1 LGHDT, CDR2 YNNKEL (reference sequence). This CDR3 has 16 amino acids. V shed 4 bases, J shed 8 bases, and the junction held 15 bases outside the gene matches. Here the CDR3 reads CASSPDRGGGLREAFF. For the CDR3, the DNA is TGTGCCAGCAGCCCCGACAGGGGTGGAGGGTTGCGGGAAGCTTTCTTT.

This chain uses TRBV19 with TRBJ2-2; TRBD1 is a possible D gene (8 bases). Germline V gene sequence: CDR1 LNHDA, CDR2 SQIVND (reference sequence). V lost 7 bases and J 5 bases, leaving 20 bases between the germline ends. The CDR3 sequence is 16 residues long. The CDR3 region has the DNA TGTGCCAGTACCATCGGGAGGACAGGGCAAACCGGGGAGCTGTTTTTT. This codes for CASTIGRTGQTGELFF.

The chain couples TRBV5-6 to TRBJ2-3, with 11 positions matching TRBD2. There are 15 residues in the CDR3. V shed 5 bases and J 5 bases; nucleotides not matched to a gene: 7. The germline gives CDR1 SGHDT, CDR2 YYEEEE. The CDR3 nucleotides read TGTGCCAGCAGGTTAGCGGGGGGGCCCAAAGATACGCAGTATTTT. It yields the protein CASRLAGGPKDTQYF. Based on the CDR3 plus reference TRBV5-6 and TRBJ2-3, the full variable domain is DAGVTQSPTHLIKTRGQQVTLRCSPKSGHDTVSWYQQALGQGPQFIFQYYEEEERQRGNFPDRFSGHQFPNYSSELNVNALLLGDSALYLCASRLAGGPKDTQYFGPGTRLTVL.